These 32 T cell receptor beta chains originate from one sample sequenced in a study of cytomegalovirus exposure and HLA in healthy donors. PCR employed 60 Vbeta and 13 Jbeta primers. Clones were sequenced by immunoSEQ multiplex PCR, and TCRdb holds only the in-frame ones, with some missing. This table has about 130,000 clones, under 90% appearing once. Source material: PBMCs. The receptors here all came from a man aged 18 to 30 in good health and CMV-seronegative.

The rearrangement joins TRBV7-9 to TRBJ1-2; the match to TRBD1 covers 7 bases. This CDR3 comprises 14 residues. Germline V gives CDR1 SEHNR, CDR2 FQNEAQ (reference sequence). V was pared by 7 bases and J by 1 base, with 6 bases of the junction left unmatched. The DNA for the CDR3 is TGTGCCAGCATGGGGACAGACCTTAACTATGGCTACACCTTC. It specifies CASMGTDLNYGYTF.

This sequence joins TRBV4-1 and TRBJ2-7, with TRBD1 matching over 8 bases. Germline values: CDR1 MGHRA, CDR2 YSYEKL. Germline trimming cut 4 bases from V and 0 bases from J; bases unmatched to any gene: 14. This CDR3 has 18 amino acids. The CDR3 DNA follows: TGCGCCAGCAGCCCAGGACAGGGAGTACGGCCCAGCTCCTACGAGCAGTACTTC. Encoded protein: CASSPGQGVRPSSYEQYF.

V and J are TRBV12-5 and TRBJ2-7; D unresolved. The CDR3 loop spans 14 amino acids. CDR1 LGHNT and CDR2 FRNRAP come from the germline V gene. V gave up 3 bases and J gave up 5 bases, with 14 bases separating them. The CDR3 DNA reads TGTGCTAGTGGTTTAAATTCAAAGCCCGACGAGCAGTACTTC. The encoded protein is CASGLNSKPDEQYF.

The chain couples TRBV29-1 to TRBJ2-5, with D perhaps matching TRBD2 (6 bases). The CDR3 extends over 14 amino acids. Deletions cut 7 bases from V and 1 base from J, with 16 bases between. Germline lookup yields CDR1 SQVTM and CDR2 ANQGSEA. The chain's CDR3 is CSAWRGYPQETQYF. The CDR3 coding sequence is TGCAGCGCGTGGAGGGGATATCCCCAAGAGACCCAGTACTTC.

V is TRBV7-2 and J is TRBJ1-4; D might be TRBD1 (6 bases). V lost 5 bases and J lost 14, with 21 bases in between. Looked up from germline, CDR1 is SGHTA and CDR2 is FQGNSA. This CDR3 has 14 residues. CDR3 coding DNA: TGTGCCAGCAGCCCCGGGACATGGCCGTTGAGGCTGTTTTTT. This codes for CASSPGTWPLRLFF.

The J gene is TRBJ2-1, the V gene TRBV5-1; D perhaps matches TRBD2 (7 bases). The CDR3 loop spans 18 amino acids. The germline CDR1 and CDR2 sequences are SGHRS and YFSETQ. Trimming stripped 0 bases from V and 0 bases from J, with 16 bases between. This CDR3 reads CASSLAVGGALSYNEQFF. The CDR3 nucleotides read TGCGCCAGCAGCTTGGCAGTTGGGGGGGCCCTCTCCTACAATGAGCAGTTCTTC. The variable domain in full, with the rest retrieved from reference TRBV5-1 and TRBJ2-1, is KAGVTQTPRYLIKTRGQQVTLSCSPISGHRSVSWYQQTPGQGLQFLFEYFSETQRNKGNFPGRFSGRQFSNSRSEMNVSTLELGDSALYLCASSLAVGGALSYNEQFFGPGTRLTVL.

The chain combines TRBV28 with TRBJ1-4, with 7 nucleotides matching TRBD1. V dropped 6 bases and J dropped 4; count of bases not matched to a gene: 14. The germline CDR1 and CDR2 sequences are MDHEN and SYDVKM. CDR3 length: 17 residues. As DNA, the CDR3 is TGTGCCAGCAGGTCGCTCTTTGGGGGACAGTATAATGAAAAACTGTTTTTT. Its protein product is CASRSLFGGQYNEKLFF.

This rearrangement joins TRBV4-3 to TRBJ2-1; unclear D gene. CDR1 and CDR2 (germline): LGHNA, YSLEER. This CDR3 region has 15 residues. V was pared by 0 bases and J by 7 bases, with 13 bases between. The CDR3 region is CASSQDQVAQNEQFF. The CDR3 DNA reads TGCGCCAGCAGCCAAGATCAGGTCGCTCAGAATGAGCAGTTCTTC.

This clone was seen more than once but under ten times. This chain joins TRBV28 and TRBJ1-2; 8 bases fit TRBD1. The CDR3 totals 17 residues. The V gene end was trimmed by 5 bases and the J gene end by 4 bases; junction bases not matched to a gene: 15. Per germline, CDR1 MDHEN and CDR2 SYDVKM. This CDR3 is CASSPPLFRQGAYGYTF. The CDR3 DNA follows: TGTGCCAGCAGTCCCCCCCTTTTCCGGCAGGGGGCCTATGGCTACACCTTC.

This rearrangement joins TRBV2 to TRBJ2-7; unclear D gene. Germline V CDR1 and CDR2: SNHLY, FYNNEI. The V gene lost 8 bases and the J gene lost 2 bases, with 19 bases spanning the gap. CDR3 length equals 15 residues. CDR3 DNA sequence: TGTGCCAGCCGGAAGGTAAAAAGCAGGACCTACGAGCAGTACTTC. Its translation is CASRKVKSRTYEQYF.

The rearrangement links TRBV9 to TRBJ2-5; perhaps TRBD1 as D (6 bases). This CDR3 spans 15 amino acids. The V gene lost 0 bases and the J gene lost 4 bases, with 13 bases spanning the gap. Germline V lookup: CDR1 SGDLS, CDR2 YYNGEE. CDR3 DNA: TGTGCCAGCAGCGTAGAAGGTAGCAGGGGAGAGACCCAGTACTTC. It encodes CASSVEGSRGETQYF.

J is TRBJ1-2 and V is TRBV7-2; 7 nucleotides agree with TRBD1. CDR1 is SGHTA and CDR2 is FQGNSA in the germline V gene. This CDR3 is built from 15 residues. Trimming at V came to 7 bases and at J to 0 bases, leaving 8 bases not matched to a gene. The CDR3 bases are TGTGCCAGCAAAAAAACGACAGGGTCTAACTATGGCTACACCTTC. This codes for CASKKTTGSNYGYTF.

The chain carries TRBV28 and TRBJ1-2; 7 bases agree with TRBD1. V shed 6 bases, J shed 6 bases, and the junction held 7 bases outside the gene matches. CDR1 is MDHEN, CDR2 SYDVKM, per germline. The CDR3 is made up of 13 amino acids. The CDR3 DNA reads TGTGCCAGCAGGTCCGGGACAGCCCATGGCTACACCTTC. Translating it yields CASRSGTAHGYTF.

In its sample, this clone was seen a few times. The chain uses TRBV9 and TRBJ1-4; D remains unclear. V was shortened by 4 bases and J by 7 bases, with 14 bases between the two germline ends. The CDR3 totals 14 residues. In germline, CDR1 is SGDLS, CDR2 YYNGEE. The CDR3 DNA is TGTGCCAGCAGCCCCCGGGATATGGGTGAAAAACTGTTTTTT. Its translation: CASSPRDMGEKLFF.

The chain recombines TRBV4-3 with TRBJ1-5; tentative D call: TRBD1 (5 bases). This CDR3 has 16 amino acids. V gave up 3 bases and J gave up 7 bases, with 19 bases separating them. Germline V CDR1 and CDR2: LGHNA, YSLEER. This CDR3 reads CASSQTLGQNRQPQHF. The CDR3 nucleotides read TGCGCCAGCAGCCAGACGCTCGGACAAAATAGACAGCCCCAGCATTTT.

The gene calls are TRBV30 and TRBJ1-2, with D unresolved. The CDR3 covers 13 residues. V lost 0 bases, J lost 5 bases, and 10 bases lay in between. Germline CDR1 is GTSNPN and CDR2 is SVGIG (reference sequence). This CDR3 reads CAWSVLQSYGYTF. The DNA of the CDR3 is TGTGCCTGGAGTGTACTCCAAAGTTATGGCTACACCTTC.

This chain links TRBV7-3 with TRBJ2-1, with D maybe TRBD1 (5 bases). V lost 5 bases and J lost 1, with 12 bases in between. The CDR3 length is 15 residues. The V gene's germline CDR1 is SGHTA and CDR2 FQGTGA. The CDR3 reads CASSQGFRSYNEQFF. The CDR3 DNA is TGTGCCAGCAGCCAGGGATTTAGGTCCTACAATGAGCAGTTCTTC.

The chain couples TRBV12-5 to TRBJ1-2, with D possibly being TRBD1 (5 bases). Germline V CDR1 and CDR2: LGHNT, FRNRAP. The germline V and J ends were trimmed by 6 bases and 2 bases, with 13 bases remaining between them. The CDR3 is made up of 14 amino acids. The CDR3 DNA reads TGTGCTAGTGGCCTTCAGGGCCCCAACTATGGCTACACCTTC. Translated, it gives CASGLQGPNYGYTF.

The chain employs TRBV7-9 and TRBJ1-2, with no clear D. The CDR3 is 10 residues long. Per the germline V gene, CDR1 is SEHNR and CDR2 is FQNEAQ (reference sequence). V lost 4 bases, J lost 8 bases, and 5 bases lay in between. The CDR3 DNA sequence: TGTGCCAGCAGCTCTATGGGCTACACCTTC. Translated: CASSSMGYTF. Together with reference TRBV7-9 and TRBJ1-2, the CDR3 gives the full variable domain: DTGVSQNPRHKITKRGQNVTFRCDPISEHNRLYWYRQTLGQGPEFLTYFQNEAQLEKSRLLSDRFSAERPKGSFSTLEIQRTEQGDSAMYLCASSSMGYTFGSGTRLTVV.

CDR3 loop: CASSLGQGASEAFF. Here the CDR3 DNA reads TGTGCCAGCAGTTTAGGTCAGGGGGCCTCAGAAGCTTTCTTT. This sequence joins TRBV6-5 and TRBJ1-1, with 8 bases matching TRBD1. V shed 4 bases, J shed 8 bases, and the junction held 9 bases outside the gene matches. Germline-derived CDR1 and CDR2 are MNHEY and SVGAGI. The CDR3 length is 14 residues.

The rearrangement uses TRBV10-3 and TRBJ1-1; 7 bases match TRBD1. CDR3 length: 14 amino acids. Germline assignment: CDR1 ENHRY and CDR2 SYGVKD. The CDR3 nucleotides are TGTGCATCGAGCCGTGAGCAGGGGGACACTGAAGCTTTCTTT. Its protein product is CASSREQGDTEAFF.

This chain joins TRBV7-9 and TRBJ1-1; no firm D call. Germline V gene data show CDR1 as SEHNR and CDR2 as FQNEAQ (reference sequence). V dropped 5 bases and J dropped 5 bases, with 18 bases sitting between them. This CDR3 is built from 15 residues. The CDR3 spells CASSLSGVGSTEAFF. CDR3 coding DNA: TGTGCCAGCAGCCTCTCCGGTGTGGGGAGTACTGAAGCTTTCTTT.

The chain employs TRBV6-6 and TRBJ2-7; 9 nucleotides align to TRBD2. J was trimmed by 2 bases and V by 8 bases; bases with no gene match: 10. Germline V gives CDR1 MNHNY, CDR2 SVGAGI (reference sequence). The CDR3 is 15 amino acids. The CDR3 loop is CASGPLAGITYEQYF. CDR3 nucleotides: TGTGCCAGCGGTCCCCTAGCGGGGATAACCTACGAGCAGTACTTC.

The CDR3 bases are TGTGCCATTCAAGGGGATAATTCACCCCTCCACTTT. It specifies CAIQGDNSPLHF. The chain employs TRBV10-3 and TRBJ1-6; possible D gene TRBD1, 5 bases. This CDR3 is 12 amino acids long. The germline V gene has CDR1 ENHRY and CDR2 SYGVKD. Between the trimmed V and J ends, which lost 9 bases and 5 bases, there was a span of 8 bases.

This clone was recorded a few times. The chain uses TRBV4-1 and TRBJ1-1; D gene ambiguous. The CDR3 has 15 residues. V lost 0 bases to trimming and J lost 0 bases, with 8 bases between them. CDR1 and CDR2 from the germline V gene are MGHRA and YSYEKL. As DNA, the CDR3 is TGCGCCAGCAGCCAAGAATCCAGGCTGAACACTGAAGCTTTCTTT. This gives the protein CASSQESRLNTEAFF.

V gene TRBV10-3 combines with J gene TRBJ1-5, with 9 positions matching TRBD1. Germline CDR1 and CDR2: ENHRY and SYGVKD. The CDR3 covers 16 residues. V trimming: 4 bases; J trimming: 9 bases; junction bases outside the gene matches: 13. CDR3 sequence reads: CAISAIGGQGSRPQHF. CDR3 coding DNA: TGTGCCATCAGTGCGATCGGGGGACAGGGTTCTCGGCCCCAGCATTTT.

This clone appeared a single time. The rearrangement uses TRBV6-5 and TRBJ1-1, with 10 bases that match TRBD1. The trim removed 2 bases at V and 6 bases at J, leaving 3 bases unmatched. The CDR3 loop spans 14 amino acids. Germline assignment: CDR1 MNHEY and CDR2 SVGAGI. The CDR3 is CASSYGGQGSEAFF. Here the CDR3 DNA reads TGTGCCAGCAGTTACGGGGGACAGGGGTCTGAAGCTTTCTTT.

The chain couples TRBV30 to TRBJ1-2; TRBD1 matches at 7 bases. V lost 5 bases to trimming and J lost 1 base; unmatched junction nucleotides: 1. Germline loops: CDR1 GTSNPN, CDR2 SVGIG (reference sequence). CDR3 size: 12 residues. The CDR3 bases are TGTGCCTGGGACAGGGTTAACTATGGCTACACCTTC. Encoded protein: CAWDRVNYGYTF.

The chain employs TRBV5-6 and TRBJ1-5, with D unclear. Trimming took 3 bases from V and 4 from J, leaving 8 bases between them. The CDR3 sequence is 13 residues long. The germline CDR1 and CDR2 sequences are SGHDT and YYEEEE. CDR3 nucleotide sequence: TGTGCCAGCAGCTACAAATTAAATCAGCCCCAGCATTTT. Its translation is CASSYKLNQPQHF.

V is TRBV7-6 and J is TRBJ2-2; possible D gene TRBD2, 6 bases. CDR3 size: 16 residues. The V end lost 5 bases, the J end lost 4 bases, and 17 bases lay between the germline ends. Germline V lookup: CDR1 SGHVS, CDR2 FNYEAQ. The CDR3 is CASSPSAGSATGELFF. DNA of the CDR3: TGTGCCAGCAGCCCTAGTGCGGGGTCGGCCACCGGGGAGCTGTTTTTT.

This clone was seen just once. The chain employs TRBV7-3 and TRBJ1-1; maybe TRBD1 (5 bases). Trimming shortened V by 5 bases and J by 4 bases, and 11 bases separated the two germline ends. Germline V gene lookup returns CDR1 SGHTA and CDR2 FQGTGA. The CDR3 is 13 residues long. The CDR3: CASSPGGFTEAFF. CDR3 sequence (DNA): TGTGCCAGCAGCCCTGGGGGGTTCACTGAAGCTTTCTTT.

This chain uses TRBV5-1 with TRBJ2-7, with D possibly being TRBD1 (6 bases). There are 14 residues in the CDR3. Germline V CDR1 and CDR2: SGHRS, YFSETQ. V was pared by 3 bases and J by 2 bases, with 12 bases between. The CDR3 DNA is TGCGCCAGCAGCTCTGGGACACGTCCCTACGAGCAGTACTTC. It translates to CASSSGTRPYEQYF.